This T cell receptor beta chain originates from a study of blood T cell repertoires in COVID-19. In the study overall: The United States, Italy and Spain supplied acute and convalescent COVID-19 samples.

Original handling: Researchers report that nucleated cell counts were estimated from reference gene primer amplification. The assay was immunoSEQ multiplex PCR, and TCRdb's table has in-frame clones only and misses some. V and J calls and clone size are as listed in that table; D and trimming were resolved from the DNA. Of tens of thousands of clones listed, about nine tenths are singletons. This CDR3 is built from 16 residues. The V and J ends lost 7 bases and 0 bases, in that order; junction bases with no gene match: 9. CDR1 is MNHNY, CDR2 SVGAGI, per germline (reference sequence). This clonotype originated in a woman older than 75 with acute or convalescent COVID-19. The sample taken for sequencing was peripheral blood. The V call is TRBV6-6, the J call TRBJ2-3; 8 nucleotides line up with TRBD2. CDR3 sequence: CASINRAGASTDTQYF. CDR3 DNA sequence: TGTGCCAGCATTAACAGAGCGGGGGCTAGCACAGATACGCAGTATTTT.